This TCR beta chain was captured by sequencing in a study of blood T cell repertoires in COVID-19. Some clones are missing from TCRdb's copy, which holds only in-frame ones; the method was immunoSEQ multiplex PCR. The sample shows approximately 290,000 clones, around 90% of them seen only once. V lost 6 bases, J lost 7 bases, and 12 bases lay in between. Germline loops: CDR1 DFQATT, CDR2 SNEGSKA (reference sequence). This CDR3 has 11 amino acids. The receptor comes from a man in his late teens or twenties with active or convalescent COVID-19. The V and J genes are TRBV20-1 and TRBJ1-2; a possible D gene is TRBD1 (5 bases). The sample consisted of peripheral blood. In DNA form, the CDR3 reads TGCAGTGCAGGCGTAGGGGTTGGCTACACCTTC. Its translation is CSAGVGVGYTF.